The 8 T cell receptor beta chains listed next were all sequenced from one sample in a study of blood T cells in healthy people across ages. Sample-barcoded 5' priming and a J-beta primer mix drove a second PCR of 7 to 11 cycles. TCRdb re-derived calls from the 5' RACE reads in MiXCR, one entry per CDR3 protein. The profile covers some 1.1 million distinct CDR3 sequences, with about two fifths appearing a single time and around 13% taken by the ten largest. Sample: blood. Receptor source: a man younger than 35 in good health.

In its sample, this clonotype was seen many times. The chain combines TRBV4-1 with TRBJ1-2; D not certain. The V gene's germline CDR1 is MGHRA and CDR2 YSYEKL. The CDR3 totals 14 residues. The V end lost 1 base, the J end lost 0 bases, and 6 bases lay between the germline ends. CDR3 sequence (DNA): TGCGCCAGCAGCCAAGTTGCCACTAACTATGGCTACACCTTC. Translated: CASSQVATNYGYTF.

In this sample, this clonotype turned up many times. CDR3 DNA sequence: TGTGCCAGCAGCCTTACACGGGTCCTCCGCACAGATACGCAGTATTTT. Amino acid sequence: CASSLTRVLRTDTQYF. The V gene is TRBV6-5, the J gene TRBJ2-3; D uncertain. Trimming shortened V by 6 bases and J by 1 base, and 17 bases separated the two germline ends. The CDR3 is 16 residues long. Germline CDR1 MNHEY, CDR2 SVGAGI.

The V call is TRBV9, the J call TRBJ2-7, with TRBD1 identical over 9 bases. The germline gives CDR1 SGDLS, CDR2 YYNGEE. The CDR3 sequence is 15 residues long. With V trimmed by 4 bases and J by 4 bases, 9 bases remained unmatched. CDR3 amino acids: CASSPSGTGRYEQYF. The CDR3 region has the DNA TGTGCCAGCAGCCCCTCCGGGACAGGGAGGTACGAGCAGTACTTC.

The V and J genes are TRBV20-1 and TRBJ2-2; 8 nucleotides agree with TRBD1. Germline V gene data show CDR1 as DFQATT and CDR2 as SNEGSKA (reference sequence). J lost 5 bases, V lost 0 bases, and 11 bases had no gene match. This CDR3 region has 17 residues. The CDR3 spells CSARDESRDRLTGELFF. In DNA, the CDR3 is TGCAGTGCTAGAGATGAGAGCCGGGACAGGCTTACCGGGGAGCTGTTTTTT.

The sample holds many counts of this clonotype. The chain recombines TRBV29-1 with TRBJ2-1; D is undetermined. Trimming took off 7 bases at V and 1 base at J, with 14 bases between the two ends. Germline assignment: CDR1 SQVTM and CDR2 ANQGSEA. The CDR3 totals 14 residues. DNA of the CDR3: TGCAGCGCTCGGGTAGGCCGATCCTACAATGAGCAGTTCTTC. It encodes CSARVGRSYNEQFF.

This clonotype occurred once. CDR3 nucleotide sequence: TGTGCCAGCAGCTTTACCAGGACTGAAGCTTTCTTT. Translated: CASSFTRTEAFF. This chain joins TRBV11-3 and TRBJ1-1; D uncertain. Per germline, CDR1 SGHNT and CDR2 YENEEA. The CDR3 has 12 amino acids. V lost 3 bases, J lost 5 bases, and 7 bases lay in between.

Regarding this clonotype: Compared with germline, one end of the junction differs, possibly owing to a read error. CDR3 residues: CANSLGTDYGYTF. In nucleotides, the CDR3 is TGCGCCAACAGCTTGGGGACGGACTATGGCTACACCTTC. The gene calls are TRBV5-1 and TRBJ1-2, with D possibly being TRBD1 (5 bases). This CDR3 region has 13 residues. Germline CDR1 is SGHRS and CDR2 is YFSETQ.

The V gene is TRBV5-1, the J gene TRBJ2-1; no definite D call. The germline gives CDR1 SGHRS, CDR2 YFSETQ. The CDR3 is 10 residues long. Trimming cost V 10 bases and J 7 bases, with 9 bases left between them. DNA for the CDR3: TGCGCCGTAGACGGTAATGAGCAGTTCTTC. It translates to CAVDGNEQFF.